These 5 T cell receptor beta chains originate from one sample sequenced in a study of blood T cell repertoires in COVID-19. This table comes from immunoSEQ multiplex PCR, and its TCRdb copy is limited to in-frame clones, with some not included. Of some 130,000 clones listed, roughly 91% are singletons. The sequencing sample was made of peripheral blood. The receptors originated from a man aged 50-60 years with active or convalescent COVID-19.

The V gene is TRBV19, the J gene TRBJ1-3, with D possibly matching TRBD1 (5 bases). The germline V gene has CDR1 LNHDA and CDR2 SQIVND (reference sequence). This CDR3 has 13 amino acids. Trimming left V 4 bases short and J 3 bases short, with 7 bases between. CDR3 amino acids: CASSKGFGNTIYF. In DNA form, the CDR3 reads TGTGCCAGTAGTAAGGGGTTTGGAAACACCATATATTTT.

This rearrangement joins TRBV6-5 to TRBJ2-5; unclear D gene. Trimming pared 0 bases from V and 3 bases from J, leaving 11 bases between. The length of the CDR3 is 15 residues. CDR1 and CDR2 from the germline V gene are MNHEY and SVGAGI. The CDR3 coding sequence is TGTGCCAGCAGTTACTCGGGTAGCTCGGAAGAGACCCAGTACTTC. Protein: CASSYSGSSEETQYF.

The rearrangement links TRBV29-1 to TRBJ1-1; a weak D match, TRBD1 (5 bases). Trimming stripped 7 bases from V and 1 base from J, with 13 bases between. This CDR3 comprises 13 residues. Germline CDR1 and CDR2: SQVTM and ANQGSEA. The CDR3 here is CSGQLTENTEAFF. In DNA form, the CDR3 reads TGCAGCGGACAATTGACAGAGAACACTGAAGCTTTCTTT. Combining the CDR3 with reference TRBV29-1 and TRBJ1-1 gives the whole variable domain SAVISQKPSRDICQRGTSLTIQCQVDSQVTMMFWYRQQPGQSLTLIATANQGSEATYESGFVIDKFPISRPNLTFSTLTVSNMSPEDSSIYLCSGQLTENTEAFFGQGTRLTVV.

This chain connects TRBV10-3 to TRBJ2-3; unclear D gene. The length of the CDR3 is 13 residues. Germline V gene lookup returns CDR1 ENHRY and CDR2 SYGVKD. V dropped 4 bases and J dropped 5 bases, with 10 bases sitting between them. CDR3 region: CAISVWRIDTQYF. The CDR3, as DNA: TGTGCCATCAGTGTCTGGCGGATAGATACGCAGTATTTT.

The rearrangement joins TRBV5-8 to TRBJ2-7; 12 bases fit TRBD2. Trimming cost V 4 bases and J 5 bases; bases outside gene matches: 4. CDR1 SGHTS and CDR2 YDEGEE come from the germline V gene. This CDR3 is built from 14 residues. This CDR3 is CASSQGLAGNEQYF. In DNA, the CDR3 is TGTGCCAGCAGCCAAGGACTAGCGGGAAACGAGCAGTACTTC.